The clone carrying this T cell receptor (beta chain) was observed many times. Its specificity is not known. Time point of the sample: newly diagnosed GD, antithyroid drugs for less than 3 months. PBMC RNA was the source of the TCR library. iRepertoire HTBI primers and Arm-PCR of CDR3 regions built TCR beta libraries. TCRdb re-called the multiplex PCR reads with MiXCR, one entry per CDR3 protein. The sample has 350,000 to 500,000 distinct CDR3 sequences, 14% seen once. This sample is drawn from a study of regulatory T cells in long-lasting Graves disease. Study-wide results and limits: TRBV28 was favored in persistent disease, as were TRBJ1-2 and TRBJ2-5.

Trimming left V 4 bases short and J 3 bases short, with 13 bases between. CDR1 is MDHEN, CDR2 SYDVKM, per germline. This CDR3 is built from 16 residues. These data also featured in a second study, about T cells in Graves' hyperthyroidism and ophthalmopathy.

The input for sequencing was peripheral blood mononuclear cells (PBMCs), taken at new diagnosis, from a patient treated with antithyroid drugs. The V and J genes are TRBV28 and TRBJ1-6; maybe TRBD1 (6 bases). The sequence came from a woman in her forties or fifties with Graves disease. The CDR3 nucleotides are TGTGCCAGCAGTTCCCCAGGACAGAGCTATAATTCACCCCTCCACTTT. Protein sequence: CASSSPGQSYNSPLHF.